This T cell receptor beta chain is drawn from a study of blood T cell repertoires in COVID-19. Germline assignment: CDR1 SEHNR and CDR2 FQNEAQ (reference sequence). This CDR3 is built from 13 residues. The V end was cut by 2 bases, the J end by 6 bases, with 11 bases between. TCRdb's copy holds only in-frame clones and misses some; the assay was immunoSEQ multiplex PCR. This table holds about 140,000 clones, over 80% found once. This clone was seen repeatedly, ten times or more. The chain uses TRBV7-9 and TRBJ2-7; D is unresolved. The sequence was obtained from a young man with COVID-19, enrolled during active disease. The material sequenced was peripheral blood. DNA of the CDR3: TGTGCCAGCAGCTTAAAAGAGGTACGCGAGCAGTACTTC. It specifies CASSLKEVREQYF.